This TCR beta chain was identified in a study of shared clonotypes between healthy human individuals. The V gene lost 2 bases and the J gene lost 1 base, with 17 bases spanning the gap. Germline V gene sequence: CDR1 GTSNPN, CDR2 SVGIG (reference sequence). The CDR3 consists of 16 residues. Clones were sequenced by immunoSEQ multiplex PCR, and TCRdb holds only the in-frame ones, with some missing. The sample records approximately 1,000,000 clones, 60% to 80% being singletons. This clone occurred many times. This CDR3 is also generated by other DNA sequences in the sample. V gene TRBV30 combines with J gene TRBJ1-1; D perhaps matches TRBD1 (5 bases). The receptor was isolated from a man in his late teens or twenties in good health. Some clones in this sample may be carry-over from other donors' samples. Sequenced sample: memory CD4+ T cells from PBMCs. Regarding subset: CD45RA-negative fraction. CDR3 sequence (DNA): TGTGCCTGGAGTAATTCCAGGGTTAGGCCGAACACTGAAGCTTTCTTT. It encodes CAWSNSRVRPNTEAFF.